This is a list of T cell receptor beta chains from one sample in a study of regulatory T cells in long-lasting Graves disease. TCRdb re-analysed the multiplex PCR reads in MiXCR, keeping a single row per CDR3 protein. The repertoire holds roughly 440,000 distinct CDR3 sequences, with around 15% as singletons. The same specimen was also included in a second study, on T cells in Graves' hyperthyroidism and ophthalmopathy.

The material was peripheral blood mononuclear cells (PBMCs), obtained at new diagnosis, from a patient treated with antithyroid drugs. Receptor source: a woman between 18 and 29 years old with Graves disease. The CDR3 runs from the conserved cysteine through the conserved F or W. A D gene is named only where the DNA matches it firmly. Only part of the rows carry a size: once, few, many, or a class if the clone is expanded.

clone_size d_call j_call v_call cdr3_aa cdr3_nt
. TRBD2 TRBJ2-1 TRBV2 CASSEGVLAGGYEQFF TGTGCCAGCAGTGAAGGGGTGCTAGCGGGGGGGTATGAGCAGTTCTTC
many TRBD1 TRBJ2-5 TRBV10-3 CASGTGGETQYF TGTGCCTCCGGGACAGGTGGGGAGACCCAGTACTTC
. TRBD1 TRBJ2-7 TRBV27 CASSPISGTGFGEQYF TGTGCCAGCAGTCCCATTTCCGGGACAGGGTTTGGGGAGCAGTACTTC
many TRBD2 TRBJ2-1 TRBV27 CASKGLAGGEQFF TGTGCCAGCAAGGGACTAGCGGGAGGGGAGCAGTTCTTC
few TRBD1 TRBJ1-3 TRBV20-1 CSARGDRVFGNTIYF TGCAGTGCTAGAGGGGACAGGGTGTTCGGAAACACCATATATTTT
many TRBD2 TRBJ2-7 TRBV30 CAWSVLAGVSYEQYF TGTGCCTGGAGTGTACTAGCGGGAGTTTCCTACGAGCAGTACTTC
. . TRBJ1-1 TRBV9 CASSVGGFDTEAFF TGTGCCAGCAGCGTCGGGGGGTTCGACACTGAAGCTTTCTTT
. . TRBJ2-1 TRBV11-2 CASSLARLPYNGQFF TGTGCCAGCAGCTTAGCTAGACTACCTTACAATGGGCAGTTCTTC
few . TRBJ2-7 TRBV7-9 CASITWGDYEQYF TGTGCCAGCATCACATGGGGGGACTACGAGCAGTACTTC
. . TRBJ2-5 TRBV5-1 CASSPSFQETQYF TGCGCCAGCAGCCCTTCATTCCAAGAGACCCAGTACTTC
many . TRBJ1-5 TRBV28 CASSLRNQPQHF TGTGCCAGCAGCCTCCGCAATCAGCCCCAGCATTTT
many . TRBJ2-2 TRBV12-3/TRBV12-4 CASRQTGTAGTGELFF TGTGCCAGCAGGCAAACCGGGACCGCGGGCACCGGGGAGCTGTTTTTT
. . TRBJ1-2 TRBV24-1 CATSDRGRVSGYTF TGTGCCACCAGTGACAGAGGCAGGGTCTCTGGCTACACCTTC
few TRBD2 TRBJ2-5 TRBV2 CASGGLAGVETQYF TGTGCCAGCGGGGGACTAGCGGGAGTTGAGACCCAGTACTTC
. . TRBJ1-2 TRBV5-1 CASSLGMGSSQGVNGYTF TGCGCCAGCAGCTTGGGGATGGGTTCTTCACAGGGTGTCAATGGCTACACCTTC
many TRBD1 TRBJ2-4 TRBV11-2 CASSYRTGMAKNIQYF TGTGCCAGCAGCTACAGGACAGGGATGGCCAAAAACATTCAGTACTTC
few . TRBJ2-3 TRBV18 CASSPVSTDTQYF TGTGCCAGCTCACCCGTTAGCACAGATACGCAGTATTTT
few . TRBJ1-1 TRBV9 CASSPRGDANTEAFF TGTGCCAGCAGCCCTAGGGGGGATGCTAACACTGAAGCTTTCTTT
many . TRBJ1-5 TRBV6-1 CASSASGNQPQHF TGTGCCAGCAGTGCTTCGGGGAATCAGCCCCAGCATTTT
many . TRBJ2-1 TRBV3-1 CASSRPDYNEQFF TGTGCCAGCAGCCGACCAGACTACAATGAGCAGTTCTTC
few TRBD2 TRBJ2-2 TRBV6-2/TRBV6-3 CASSYVASGNTGELFF TGTGCCAGCAGTTACGTGGCTAGCGGAAATACCGGGGAGCTGTTTTTT
few . TRBJ2-3 TRBV3-1 CASSQVFGRPTDTQYF TGTGCCAGCAGCCAAGTTTTTGGGAGGCCCACAGATACGCAGTATTTT
few . TRBJ2-3 TRBV7-2 CASILRDWGTDTQYF TGTGCCAGCATACTCCGGGACTGGGGCACAGATACGCAGTATTTT
many . TRBJ1-1 TRBV28 CASSLLRQVFEAFF TGTGCCAGCAGTTTATTAAGACAGGTCTTCGAAGCTTTCTTT
. TRBD1 TRBJ2-7 TRBV5-5 CASSTTIRDSYNYEQYF TGTGCCAGCAGCACGACGATCCGGGACAGCTACAACTACGAGCAGTACTTC
. TRBD2 TRBJ2-5 TRBV19 CASRLAGVETQYF TGTGCCAGTAGACTAGCGGGAGTCGAGACCCAGTACTTC
. TRBD1 TRBJ2-5 TRBV2 CASNPGTGETQYF TGTGCCAGCAACCCCGGGACAGGGGAGACCCAGTACTTC
many . TRBJ1-5 TRBV28 CASSSYRSNQPQHF TGTGCCAGCAGTTCCTACAGAAGCAATCAGCCCCAGCATTTT
many TRBD2 TRBJ2-7 TRBV20-1 CSASGGLARYEQYF TGCAGTGCTAGTGGGGGACTAGCGAGGTACGAGCAGTACTTC
many . TRBJ2-4 TRBV27 CASSFRGGDIQYF TGTGCCAGCAGTTTTAGGGGGGGAGACATTCAGTACTTC
many . TRBJ2-3 TRBV2 CASSEGGPDTQYF TGTGCCAGCAGTGAAGGGGGCCCAGATACGCAGTATTTT
many . TRBJ2-5 TRBV7-2 CASSPGRWAEETQYF TGTGCCAGCAGCCCCGGGAGATGGGCCGAGGAGACCCAGTACTTC
. TRBD2 TRBJ2-1 TRBV9 CASSAGLAGVFDEQFF TGTGCCAGCAGCGCGGGACTAGCGGGAGTTTTCGATGAGCAGTTCTTC
few TRBD1 TRBJ1-3 TRBV3-1 CASSQARGQESGNTIYF TGTGCCAGCAGCCAAGCCCGGGGACAGGAGTCTGGAAACACCATATATTTT
. . TRBJ1-3 TRBV7-2 CASTQDPNTIYF TGTGCCAGCACACAGGACCCAAACACCATATATTTT
many . TRBJ2-3 TRBV20-1 CSAREEQGPSTDTQYF TGCAGTGCTAGAGAAGAGCAGGGGCCTAGCACAGATACGCAGTATTTT
many . TRBJ1-1 TRBV15 CATSRDVGTEAFF TGTGCCACCAGCAGAGATGTGGGCACTGAAGCTTTCTTT
few . TRBJ1-5 TRBV28 CASSVRELQHF TGTGCCAGCAGTGTCCGGGAACTCCAGCATTTT
many TRBD1 TRBJ2-7 TRBV7-3 CASSIQGAGEQYF TGTGCCAGCAGCATACAGGGGGCAGGGGAGCAGTACTTC
. TRBD1 TRBJ2-2 TRBV7-9 CASRPWGQGWTGELFF TGTGCCAGCAGGCCCTGGGGACAGGGCTGGACCGGGGAGCTGTTTTTT
few TRBD1 TRBJ2-2 TRBV27 CASSLFPWDRPTNTGELFF TGTGCCAGCAGTTTATTCCCATGGGACAGACCTACGAACACCGGGGAGCTGTTTTTT
many . TRBJ2-2 TRBV11-1 CASSSLDRPTGELFF TGTGCCAGCAGCTCTCTAGACAGACCCACCGGGGAGCTGTTTTTT
few . TRBJ1-1 TRBV6-1 CASSVGPGGTEAFF TGTGCCAGCAGTGTTGGCCCCGGGGGCACTGAAGCTTTCTTT
many TRBD2 TRBJ2-3 TRBV2 CASAPGLAGADTQYF TGTGCCAGCGCCCCGGGACTAGCGGGAGCAGATACGCAGTATTTT
. . TRBJ2-3 TRBV5-8 CASSFDSTDTQYF TGTGCCAGCAGCTTTGACAGCACAGATACGCAGTATTTT
many . TRBJ2-1 TRBV28 CASPPTGGSYNEQFF TGTGCCAGCCCGCCCACCGGCGGCTCCTACAATGAGCAGTTCTTC
many TRBD2 TRBJ2-7 TRBV27 CASRLAGNSYEQYF TGTGCCAGCAGACTAGCGGGTAACTCCTACGAGCAGTACTTC
many TRBD1 TRBJ1-1 TRBV7-2 CASSSQGAFEAFF TGTGCCAGCAGCTCCCAGGGGGCATTTGAAGCTTTCTTT
many . TRBJ2-1 TRBV5-1 CASSLSTGNEQFF TGCGCCAGCAGCTTAAGTACCGGGAATGAGCAGTTCTTC
many . TRBJ2-3 TRBV7-2 CASSLVSLSWAEASTDTQYF TGTGCCAGCAGCTTAGTTAGCCTCTCTTGGGCGGAAGCTAGCACAGATACGCAGTATTTT
many . TRBJ2-7 TRBV5-6 CASSWAGSIFYEQYF TGTGCCAGCAGCTGGGCCGGGAGTATATTCTACGAGCAGTACTTC
few TRBD2 TRBJ2-3 TRBV10-1 CASSQGRGTSGRYTQYF TGCGCCAGCTCTCAAGGCCGGGGGACTAGCGGGAGGTATACGCAGTATTTT
. TRBD2 TRBJ2-1 TRBV7-2 CASRSSGDNEQFF TGTGCCAGCAGATCTAGCGGGGACAATGAGCAGTTCTTC